The 23 T cell receptor beta chains below come from one sample, sequenced in a study of blood T cell repertoires in COVID-19. Sequencing was performed with immunoSEQ multiplex PCR; in TCRdb, only in-frame clones are kept and a portion is missing. The sample has some 140,000 clones; 79% are singletons. What was sequenced was peripheral blood. The source of these receptors is a man between 60 and 75 years old with acute or convalescent COVID-19.

V and J are TRBV7-9 and TRBJ2-1; no clear D. The germline V gene encodes CDR1 SEHNR and CDR2 FQNEAQ (reference sequence). The CDR3 runs to 14 residues. V lost 1 base, J lost 3 bases, and 7 bases lay in between. CDR3 in DNA: TGTGCCAGCAGCTTAGGTGACTTCTACAATGAGCAGTTCTTC. Protein sequence: CASSLGDFYNEQFF.

This sequence joins TRBV6-1 and TRBJ1-2; 7 positions agree with TRBD1. Germline V gene data show CDR1 as MNHNS and CDR2 as SASEGT. This CDR3 has 12 amino acids. The ends lost 2 bases at V and 8 bases at J; junction bases unmatched: 2. The CDR3 loop reads CASSETGEGYTF. The CDR3 bases are TGTGCCAGCAGTGAAACAGGGGAGGGCTACACCTTC.

This chain links TRBV7-3 with TRBJ1-6, with 7 bases lining up with TRBD1. The J segment lost 7 bases and the V segment lost 1 base, leaving 4 bases of the junction unmatched. Germline CDR1 is SGHTA and CDR2 is FQGTGA. The length of the CDR3 is 15 residues. CDR3 in amino acids: CASSLSTGVNSPLHF. In DNA form, the CDR3 reads TGTGCCAGCAGCTTAAGTACAGGGGTGAATTCACCCCTCCACTTT.

V gene TRBV29-1 combines with J gene TRBJ2-1; 7 bases align to TRBD2. Trimming at V came to 3 bases and at J to 6 bases, leaving 11 bases not matched to a gene. Per germline, CDR1 SQVTM and CDR2 ANQGSEA. The CDR3 covers 15 residues. The CDR3 DNA is TGCAGCGTTGATAGGGTGGGGGGGATAGGCAATGAGCAGTTCTTC. Translated: CSVDRVGGIGNEQFF.

The chain links TRBV28 to TRBJ1-2; D uncertain. The CDR3 length is 12 residues. The V gene's germline CDR1 is MDHEN and CDR2 SYDVKM. The V end lost 11 bases, the J end lost 2 bases, and 12 bases lay between the germline ends. The CDR3 DNA follows: TGTGCCTCTTTGCAGGCCAACTATGGCTACACCTTC. Protein sequence: CASLQANYGYTF.

This chain links TRBV19 with TRBJ2-3; 12 nucleotides line up with TRBD2. The junction had 1 base not matched to a gene; V was cut back by 9 bases and J by 3 bases. CDR1 and CDR2 from the germline V gene are LNHDA and SQIVND (reference sequence). The CDR3 totals 13 residues. CDR3: CASGLAGTDTQYF. The CDR3 DNA reads as TGTGCCAGCGGACTAGCGGGGACAGATACGCAGTATTTT.

This clone has just a few counts. This chain links TRBV30 with TRBJ1-3; 7 bases line up with TRBD1. Trimming removed 3 bases from V and 4 bases from J; junction bases left unmatched: 12. Germline assignment: CDR1 GTSNPN and CDR2 SVGIG (reference sequence). The CDR3 runs 16 residues. As DNA, the CDR3 is TGTGCCTGGAGCTTAATACAGGGGCTGCGAGGAAACACCATATATTTT. Its translation: CAWSLIQGLRGNTIYF.

DNA of the CDR3: TGTGCCACCAGTGATAGCGGGAGCCCCTACAATGAGCAGTTCTTC. It is translated as CATSDSGSPYNEQFF. V is TRBV24-1 and J is TRBJ2-1; 8 bases agree with TRBD2. Per germline, CDR1 KGHDR and CDR2 SFDVKD. The CDR3 covers 15 residues. J was trimmed by 2 bases and V by 3 bases; bases with no gene match: 2.

The J gene is TRBJ2-2, the V gene TRBV28; 7 nucleotides match TRBD1. Germline CDR1 reads MDHEN; CDR2 reads SYDVKM. This CDR3 is 13 amino acids long. The J segment lost 3 bases and the V segment lost 7 bases, leaving 2 bases of the junction unmatched. In DNA form, the CDR3 reads TGTGCCAGCACCAGGGGGTACACCGGGGAGCTGTTTTTT. Translated, it gives CASTRGYTGELFF.

The gene calls are TRBV7-9 and TRBJ2-1, with a weak D call TRBD2 (5 bases). The germline V and J ends were trimmed by 5 bases and 10 bases, with 15 bases remaining between them. The CDR3 sequence is 13 residues long. Germline loops: CDR1 SEHNR, CDR2 FQNEAQ (reference sequence). CDR3 coding DNA: TGTGCCAGCAGCCAAGCTAGCAAACGGGAGCAGTTCTTC. This translates into CASSQASKREQFF.

This clone showed up just once. The chain links TRBV7-9 to TRBJ2-7; D might be TRBD2 (5 bases). The CDR3 has 14 residues. Germline V CDR1 and CDR2: SEHNR, FQNEAQ (reference sequence). Trimming removed 1 base from V and 5 bases from J, with 12 bases in between. The CDR3 bases are TGTGCCAGCAGCTTAGGAGGCGGAGGAAACGAGCAGTACTTC. Translating gives CASSLGGGGNEQYF.

This clone was picked up a small number of times. The chain combines TRBV6-2 or TRBV6-3 with TRBJ1-1; D call uncertain. Germline V gene lookup returns CDR1 MNHEY and CDR2 SVGEGT. The ends were cut back, 0 bases at V and 0 bases at J, with 5 bases in the middle. This CDR3 has 14 residues. The CDR3 sequence: CASSYSRLNTEAFF. CDR3 bases: TGTGCCAGCAGTTACTCGAGGCTGAACACTGAAGCTTTCTTT.

The J gene is TRBJ1-1, the V gene TRBV12-3 or TRBV12-4; D gene unclear. The length of the CDR3 is 13 residues. V was clipped by 0 bases and J by 2 bases, with 4 bases between them. CDR3 in amino acids: CASSLALNTEAFF. In nucleotides, the CDR3 is TGTGCCAGCAGTTTAGCTTTAAACACTGAAGCTTTCTTT.

The rearrangement links TRBV5-1 to TRBJ1-1; a possible D gene is TRBD1 (5 bases). Germline loops: CDR1 SGHRS, CDR2 YFSETQ. V shed 4 bases and J shed 4 bases, with 14 bases lying between them. The CDR3 contains 14 residues. The CDR3: CASSLGAGSTEAFF. CDR3 in DNA: TGCGCCAGCAGCCTCGGGGCCGGGAGCACTGAAGCTTTCTTT.

This clone was observed once. The chain combines TRBV18 with TRBJ1-1; the D gene is possibly TRBD1 (6 bases). The CDR3 consists of 17 residues. The germline gives CDR1 KGHSH, CDR2 LQKENI. Trimming removed 0 bases from V and 5 bases from J, with 19 bases in between. The CDR3 DNA reads TGTGCCAGCTCACCACCGTTGGGGGTCCAGGGGCGGACTGAAGCTTTCTTT. This codes for CASSPPLGVQGRTEAFF.

This sequence joins TRBV5-5 and TRBJ1-5; D is possibly TRBD1 (5 bases). The CDR3 runs 14 residues. Germline V gene data show CDR1 as SGHKS and CDR2 as YYEKEE (reference sequence). Trimming took 1 base from V and 6 from J, leaving 11 bases between them. CDR3 residues: CASSLLQQGQPQHF. CDR3 nucleotide sequence: TGTGCCAGCAGCTTGTTACAGCAGGGTCAGCCCCAGCATTTT. The full variable domain, in which reference TRBV5-5 and TRBJ1-5 provide the parts outside the CDR3, is DAGVTQSPTHLIKTRGQQVTLRCSPISGHKSVSWYQQVLGQGPQFIFQYYEKEERGRGNFPDRFSARQFPNYSSELNVNALLLGDSALYLCASSLLQQGQPQHFGDGTRLSIL.

The rearrangement joins TRBV5-1 to TRBJ2-5, with 8 nucleotides matching TRBD1. The V gene's germline CDR1 is SGHRS and CDR2 YFSETQ. The CDR3 length is 14 residues. Trimming took 1 base from V and 5 from J; bases not matched to a gene: 4. DNA of the CDR3: TGCGCCAGCAGCTTGCAGGGGGCAGCGGAGACCCAGTACTTC. Protein: CASSLQGAAETQYF.

This sequence joins TRBV19 and TRBJ1-1, with TRBD1 as a possible D gene (6 bases). The V end was cut by 4 bases, the J end by 0 bases, with 15 bases between. Germline V gives CDR1 LNHDA, CDR2 SQIVND (reference sequence). CDR3 length equals 16 residues. The CDR3 region has the DNA TGTGCCAGTAGTACCCGAGGGGGGGGAATGAACACTGAAGCTTTCTTT. This sequence encodes CASSTRGGGMNTEAFF.

This sequence joins TRBV19 and TRBJ2-2; D remains unclear. CDR3 size: 14 residues. CDR1 LNHDA and CDR2 SQIVND come from the germline V gene (reference sequence). Deletions cut 1 base from V and 4 bases from J, with 7 bases between. The CDR3 DNA sequence: TGTGCCAGTAGTATAGGACTTCGCACCGGGGAGCTGTTTTTT. It translates to CASSIGLRTGELFF.

The gene calls are TRBV5-1 and TRBJ2-5; 8 positions match TRBD2. This CDR3 comprises 14 residues. CDR1 is SGHRS, CDR2 YFSETQ, per germline. V was pared by 7 bases and J by 1 base, with 6 bases of the junction left unmatched. The CDR3 region has the DNA TGCGCCAGCTCCGTGGCGGGAGGCCAAGAGACCCAGTACTTC. Its protein product is CASSVAGGQETQYF.

V usage is TRBV28 and J usage is TRBJ1-2; TRBD1 agrees at 9 bases. The CDR3 is 14 residues long. Germline V gives CDR1 MDHEN, CDR2 SYDVKM. Germline trimming cut 4 bases from V and 5 bases from J; bases unmatched to any gene: 5. The CDR3 spells CASSSGTGRYGYTF. CDR3 nucleotides: TGTGCCAGCAGTTCAGGGACAGGGCGGTATGGCTACACCTTC.

This clone was found a few times. The chain uses TRBV19 and TRBJ1-4; tentatively, D is TRBD1 (5 bases). The ends were cut back, 6 bases at V and 8 bases at J, with 19 bases in the middle. Germline V gives CDR1 LNHDA, CDR2 SQIVND (reference sequence). The length of the CDR3 is 15 residues. CDR3 loop: CASRPLGGLREKLFF. In DNA form, the CDR3 reads TGTGCCAGTAGGCCACTCGGGGGATTACGAGAAAAACTGTTTTTT.

The chain recombines TRBV24-1 with TRBJ1-1; 8 bases agree with TRBD1. The CDR3 sequence is 13 residues long. The germline gives CDR1 KGHDR, CDR2 SFDVKD. V was clipped by 6 bases and J by 7 bases; unmatched bases: 6. The CDR3 DNA reads as TGTGCCACCAGTAATACCGGACAGGGTGAAGCTTTCTTT. The encoded protein is CATSNTGQGEAFF.